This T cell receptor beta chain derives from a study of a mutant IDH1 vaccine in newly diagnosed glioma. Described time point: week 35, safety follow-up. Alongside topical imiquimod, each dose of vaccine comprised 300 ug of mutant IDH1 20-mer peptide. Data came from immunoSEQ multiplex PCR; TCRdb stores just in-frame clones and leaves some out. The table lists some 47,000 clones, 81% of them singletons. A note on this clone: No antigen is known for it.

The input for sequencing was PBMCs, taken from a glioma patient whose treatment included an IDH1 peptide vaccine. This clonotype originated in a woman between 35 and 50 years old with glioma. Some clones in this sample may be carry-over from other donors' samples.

The CDR3 nucleotides read TGTGCCAGCGGGGGTCTATATAATTCACCCCTCCACTTT. Protein: CASGGLYNSPLHF. The chain employs TRBV2 and TRBJ1-6, with D tentatively TRBD1 (5 bases). The CDR3 loop spans 13 amino acids. Germline V lookup: CDR1 SNHLY, CDR2 FYNNEI. V lost 8 bases and J 4 bases, leaving 9 bases between the germline ends.